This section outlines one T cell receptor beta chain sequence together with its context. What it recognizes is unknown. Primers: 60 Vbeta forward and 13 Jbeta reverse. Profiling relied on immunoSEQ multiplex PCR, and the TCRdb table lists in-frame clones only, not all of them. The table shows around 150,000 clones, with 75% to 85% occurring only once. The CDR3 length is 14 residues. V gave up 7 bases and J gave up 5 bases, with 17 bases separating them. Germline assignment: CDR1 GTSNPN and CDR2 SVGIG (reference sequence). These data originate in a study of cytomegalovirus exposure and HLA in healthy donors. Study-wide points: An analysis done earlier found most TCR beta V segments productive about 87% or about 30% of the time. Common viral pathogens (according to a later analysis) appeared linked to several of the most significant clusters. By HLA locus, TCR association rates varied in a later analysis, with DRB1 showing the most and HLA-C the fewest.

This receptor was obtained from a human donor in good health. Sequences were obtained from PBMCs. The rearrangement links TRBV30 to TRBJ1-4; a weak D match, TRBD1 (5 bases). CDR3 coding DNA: TGTGCCTCGACTTTTGCGGGGGGAAATGAAAAACTGTTTTTT. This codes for CASTFAGGNEKLFF.